This TCR beta chain was captured in a study of cytomegalovirus exposure and HLA in healthy donors (dated by TCRdb to about 2017). In terms of the full investigation: In an earlier analysis of some 550 of the donors, 276 Gb of sequence data and some 100 million unique TCR beta sequences from 150 million to 200 million T cells were reported. An earlier analysis of fewer than 700 of the donors applied high-throughput TCR beta sequencing to assess whether each TCR beta V gene segment acted as functional or pseudogenic. The later analysis used no new phenotypic data to find candidate immune exposures, relying instead on TCR beta sequences and their occurrence across donors. The study was designed to test whether signatures of past pathogen exposure could be identified by cataloging public T cell receptors. The T cell repertoires of around 670 subjects were profiled by immunosequencing and related to cytomegalovirus serostatus. Among roughly 370 genotyped donors of the cohort, an average of 235,054 unique TCR beta nucleotide sequences were sequenced per donor, about a sixth of them non-productive. To predict cytomegalovirus infection status, the study combined high-throughput TCR immunosequencing, statistical association of individual TCRs with disease status, and machine learning. A later analysis re-examined previously published TCR beta repertoires from several hundred donors and added high-resolution HLA genotyping to investigate patterns of TCR occurrence. A few DR-DQ haplotypes were treated as single units for association and clustering because of strong linkage in the cohort. Typing coverage differed by locus: A, B, C, DRB1 and DQB1 were typed in about 620-630 donors, DQA1 in around 500, DPA1 in nearly 610, and DPB1 in 400 to 480. A separate validation cohort of more than 100 different subjects was used in addition to the 666-subject first cohort. Genome-wide SNP genotypes for about three fifths of the roughly 700 donors were used in a later genetic analysis, which treated that subset as a discovery cohort. Class I and class II HLA loci were covered by the typing at four-digit resolution. The genetic ancestry cluster associated with self-reported Caucasian donors included around 76% of the 398 genotyped donors. Every repertoire in the discovery cohort had been generated on one and the same sequencing platform. Donor age, sex, ethnicity and CMV serostatus were compiled alongside the repertoire data. Around 330 gigabases of sequencing data and around 80 million unique TCR sequences made up an early release that covered fewer than 650 HLA-typed donors. Paper-wide results and their limitations: The cohort was sequenced for TCR beta chains only, and without alpha or paired-chain data the features that could be detected were limited. Most TCR sequences were observed very rarely across donors, whereas some public TCRs were present in many individuals. It was suggested by the authors that the approach could potentially be generalized to other disease states and immunological phenotypes. Some IMGT-functional V segments, including TRBV6-2 and TRBV6-3, could not be told apart with the 87-base-pair reads, so those segments were excluded. In vitro tests confirmed that three of the cytomegalovirus-associated TCR beta chains recognize cytomegalovirus antigens. The study gave a list of more than 150 TCR beta chains associated with cytomegalovirus. The classifier was reported to diagnose cytomegalovirus status with high specificity and sensitivity in both the original and validation cohorts. In a later analysis, HLA-associated TCR beta chains showed more clonal expansion and lower generation probabilities than non-associated chains that were equally common. A further reported finding was that TCR beta sequences accurately predicted the HLA-A and HLA-B alleles for most subjects in the first cohort. Broadly in line with IMGT annotations, most TCR beta V segments showed up in productive rearrangements about 87% or about 30% of the time in an earlier analysis of under 700 of the donors. Strong co-occurrence of HLA alleles, especially DR and DQ, made assigning TCR associations to individual alleles difficult. In a later analysis, 16,951 TCR beta sequences were associated with specific HLA alleles at a false discovery rate of 0.05. According to a later genetic analysis, donors in an Asian-associated ancestry cluster had fewer N-insertions in productive TCRs than the approximately 670-donor mean. HLA typing was unavailable for some donors at each locus, so association tests used only the typed subset. For the cohort, immune exposure information was limited to CMV serostatus. Correlated functional status among segregating V segments might be attributable to linkage disequilibrium, but an unknown experimental factor could not be ruled out. A later genetic analysis associated a missense DCLRE1C variant with V-gene and J-gene trimming of TCR beta chains, and an independent cohort replicated the association. A later analysis found that TCR association rates varied across HLA loci, with DRB1 alleles showing the most associated TCRs and HLA-C alleles the fewest. A cluster of highly shared sequence variants was judged likely to represent a technical artifact of the sequencing pipeline. Around 16 rarely observed V segments, including chromosome 9 orphons, were excluded from the earlier analysis of approximately 600 of the donors because counts were too low. A later analysis reported that several top co-occurrence clusters appeared linked to parvovirus B19, influenza, CMV and Epstein-Barr virus. According to a later analysis, most CMV-associated TCR beta chains appeared to be HLA-restricted, and the HLA associations seemed to be driven largely by CMV exposure. Roughly uniform sequencing depth across donors was assumed in presence/absence analyses, although this assumption may not hold.

Concerning this clone: The target of this receptor is not known. No much larger clone is present one base from it, and per-base qualities are unavailable.

In total, approximately 610 healthy bone marrow donors made up the cohort. All cohort members were sampled while nominally healthy, although unrecorded immune exposures were likely present. The donor was CMV seronegative and was included in the group of 352 seronegative cohort members. A peripheral blood sample was provided by each donor, and peripheral blood mononuclear cells were used for TCR beta sequencing. Genomic DNA was extracted from the blood cell samples with the Qiagen DNeasy Blood Extraction Kit. Library prep was done by the immunoSEQ multiplex PCR assay. For the multiplex PCR, a mixture combining 60 forward primers for TCR Vbeta segments and 13 reverse primers for TCR Jbeta segments was used. The CDR3 region of rearranged TCR beta genes was amplified from genomic DNA with a multiplex PCR assay. Amplified TCR beta libraries were sequenced as 87-base-pair reads on the Illumina HiSeq System. As for the original processing: In a later analysis, some 80 million unique TCR beta chains were counted across the 500 to 850 repertoires, and approximately 11 million of these chains were shared by at least two donors. Raw reads were error-corrected and collapsed into unique sequences by a nearest-neighbor algorithm in which closely related sequences were merged to remove PCR and sequencing errors. To assign V, D and J gene segments, CDR3 sequences were aligned to IMGT reference sequences. For a sequence to be retained, at least a six-nucleotide match to both a V gene segment and a J gene segment was required. Rearrangements were classified as productive when the CDR3 lacked stop codons and remained in frame with V and J, and all other rearrangements were classified as non-productive. Following IMGT convention, CDR3 was defined as the stretch from the second conserved V-encoded cysteine to the conserved J-encoded phenylalanine. Sequences without an unambiguous match to a single V gene segment were excluded from the earlier analysis of a few hundred of the donors. In an earlier analysis of some 590 of the donors, V segments were called functional above 56.7% productive rearrangements and were called segregating when the between-donor standard deviation exceeded 5%. A statistical classification framework was developed to diagnose cytomegalovirus status using the catalog of TCR beta chain sequences. A later analysis assigned V and J genes by comparing TCR nucleotide sequences with IMGT/GENE-DB human TR gene sequences. The TCRdist pipeline was used in a later analysis to assign CDR3 sequences and most-parsimonious VDJ recombination scenarios. A later analysis defined each TCR beta chain by its CDR3 amino acid sequence plus V-gene family, and excluded reads lacking a unique V-gene family. As a way to deal with suspected cross-contamination and a sequencing artifact, a later analysis dropped nearly 600 nucleotide sequences that were highly shared and had low generation probability. A later analysis calculated a clonal expansion index for each public chain from normalized within-repertoire ranks of inferred template counts. A later analysis computed generation probabilities with a VDJ recombination model fitted to out-of-frame rearrangements, and checked the results against IGoR. In a later analysis, hypergeometric tests were used to score TCR-TCR, TCR-HLA and TCR-CMV co-occurrence, with a repertoire-size bias correction applied to TCR pairs. In a later analysis, false discovery rates were estimated by permuting HLA or CMV assignments 20 times. A later analysis grouped co-occurring TCRs with DBSCAN, adding TCRdist sequence similarity when clustering within HLA-allele-positive subsets. Repertoires with fewer than 30,000 or more than 120,000 public chains were left out of co-occurrence clustering, as were a handful of repertoires with anomalous nucleotide sharing. Entries here come from immuneACCESS through TCRdb and include only in-frame sequences with V and J called. Some clones fail to appear in such tables; in the studies checked, an unresolved V gene covers under half of the shortfall, and the cause of the remainder is unknown. V and J calls and clone size are as listed in that table; D and trimming were resolved from the DNA. The sample table shows 89,000 or so clones, and under 80% are seen once. Approximately 2% of the sample comes from the top ten.

From the germline V gene, CDR1 is LGHNA and CDR2 is YSLEER. Trimming removed 0 bases from V and 2 bases from J, leaving 11 bases between the germline ends. The CDR3 sequence holds 15 residues, the cysteine and phenylalanine included. Just the 45-base CDR3 DNA is kept, in frame starting at base 1. The origin of this receptor is a boy younger than 18 in good health and CMV-seronegative. Material: PBMCs. The chain couples TRBV4-3 to TRBJ2-7; possibly the D gene is TRBD2, per 6 matching bases. The DNA reads as follows: TGCGCCAGCAGCCAAGAGGCGGGGAGTGCCTACGAGCAGTACTTC. Its amino acids are CASSQEAGSAYEQYF.